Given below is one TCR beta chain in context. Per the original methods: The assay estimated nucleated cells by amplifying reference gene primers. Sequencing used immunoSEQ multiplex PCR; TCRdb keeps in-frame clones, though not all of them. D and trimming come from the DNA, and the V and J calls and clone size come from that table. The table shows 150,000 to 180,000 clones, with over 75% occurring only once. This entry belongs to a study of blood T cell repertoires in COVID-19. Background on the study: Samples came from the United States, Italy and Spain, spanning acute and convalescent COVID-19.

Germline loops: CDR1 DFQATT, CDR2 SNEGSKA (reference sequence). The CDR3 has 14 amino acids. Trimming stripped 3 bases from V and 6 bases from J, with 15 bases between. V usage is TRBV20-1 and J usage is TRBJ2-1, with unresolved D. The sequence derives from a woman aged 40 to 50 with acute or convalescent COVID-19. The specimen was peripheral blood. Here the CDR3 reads CSASSGSLGNEQFF. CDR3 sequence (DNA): TGCAGTGCTAGTTCTGGATCTCTAGGCAATGAGCAGTTCTTC.